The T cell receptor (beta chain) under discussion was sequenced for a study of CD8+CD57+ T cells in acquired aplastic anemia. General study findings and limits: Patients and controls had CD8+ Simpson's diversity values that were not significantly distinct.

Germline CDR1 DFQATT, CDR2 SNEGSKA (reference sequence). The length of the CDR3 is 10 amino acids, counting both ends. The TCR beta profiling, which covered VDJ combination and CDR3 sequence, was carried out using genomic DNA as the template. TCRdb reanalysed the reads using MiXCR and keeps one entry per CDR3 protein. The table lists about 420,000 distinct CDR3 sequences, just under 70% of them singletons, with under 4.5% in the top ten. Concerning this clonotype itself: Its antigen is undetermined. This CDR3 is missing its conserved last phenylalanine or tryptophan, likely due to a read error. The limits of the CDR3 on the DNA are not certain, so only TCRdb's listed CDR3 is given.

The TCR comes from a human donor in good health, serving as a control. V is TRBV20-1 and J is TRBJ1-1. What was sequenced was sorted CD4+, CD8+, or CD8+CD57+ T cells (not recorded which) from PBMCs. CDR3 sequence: CSASRRALYV.